The 3 T cell receptor beta chains in this list originate from one sample, sequenced in a study of technical replicates of blood from several donors. The repertoire was sequenced with immunoSEQ multiplex PCR; TCRdb's copy has only in-frame clones and lacks some. Found here are about 15,000 clones, 82% of them singletons; the top ten hold over 9.5%. The specimen sequenced was PBMCs. All receptors derive from a human donor in good health. Some clones in this sample may be carry-over from other donors' samples.

This clone was found a few times. The V call is TRBV28, the J call TRBJ2-1; 10 nucleotides agree with TRBD2. This CDR3 comprises 14 residues. The germline gives CDR1 MDHEN, CDR2 SYDVKM. J lost 13 bases, V lost 5 bases, and 11 bases had no gene match. The CDR3 nucleotides read TGTGCCAGCAGTCGTCTAGCGGGGGCCCCTCGTCAGTTCTTC. Protein: CASSRLAGAPRQFF. The complete variable domain, with remaining parts taken from reference TRBV28 and TRBJ2-1, reads DVKVTQSSRYLVKRTGEKVFLECVQDMDHENMFWYRQDPGLGLRLIYFSYDVKMKEKGDIPEGYSVSREKKERFSLILESASTNQTSMYLCASSRLAGAPRQFFGPGTRLTVL.

The chain recombines TRBV28 with TRBJ1-5, with 7 bases fitting TRBD1. There are 12 residues in the CDR3. Germline CDR1 reads MDHEN; CDR2 reads SYDVKM. Trimming took 4 bases from V and 6 from J; bases not matched to a gene: 0. CDR3 DNA: TGTGCCAGCAGTTCAGGGGGTCAGCCCCAGCATTTT. Residues: CASSSGGQPQHF.

J is TRBJ1-4 and V is TRBV5-1; TRBD1 is a possible D gene (6 bases). Germline loops: CDR1 SGHRS, CDR2 YFSETQ. This CDR3 has 15 residues. With 0 bases removed from V and 7 bases from J, the gap between germline ends came to 13 bases. The CDR3 here is CASSLGGQNGEKLFF. CDR3 sequence (DNA): TGCGCCAGCAGCTTGGGGGGGCAGAACGGTGAAAAACTGTTTTTT.